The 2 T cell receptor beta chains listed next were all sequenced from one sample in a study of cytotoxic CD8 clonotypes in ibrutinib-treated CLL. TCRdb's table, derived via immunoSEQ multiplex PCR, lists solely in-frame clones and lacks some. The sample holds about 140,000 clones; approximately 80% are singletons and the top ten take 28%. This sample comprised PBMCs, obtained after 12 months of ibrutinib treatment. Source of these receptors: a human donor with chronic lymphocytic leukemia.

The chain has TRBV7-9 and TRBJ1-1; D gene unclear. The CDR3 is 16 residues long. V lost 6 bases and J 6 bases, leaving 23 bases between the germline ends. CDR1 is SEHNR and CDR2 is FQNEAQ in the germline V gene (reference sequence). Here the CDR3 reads CASRTLAGSGPSEAFF. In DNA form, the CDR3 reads TGTGCCAGCAGGACTCTAGCCGGGTCCGGCCCTTCTGAAGCTTTCTTT.

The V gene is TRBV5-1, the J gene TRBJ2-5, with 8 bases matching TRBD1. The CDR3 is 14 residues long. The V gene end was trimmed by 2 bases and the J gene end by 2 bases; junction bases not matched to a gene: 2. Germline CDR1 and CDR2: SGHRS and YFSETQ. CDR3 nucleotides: TGCGCCAGCAGCTTACAGGGGGGACAAGAGACCCAGTACTTC. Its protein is CASSLQGGQETQYF.